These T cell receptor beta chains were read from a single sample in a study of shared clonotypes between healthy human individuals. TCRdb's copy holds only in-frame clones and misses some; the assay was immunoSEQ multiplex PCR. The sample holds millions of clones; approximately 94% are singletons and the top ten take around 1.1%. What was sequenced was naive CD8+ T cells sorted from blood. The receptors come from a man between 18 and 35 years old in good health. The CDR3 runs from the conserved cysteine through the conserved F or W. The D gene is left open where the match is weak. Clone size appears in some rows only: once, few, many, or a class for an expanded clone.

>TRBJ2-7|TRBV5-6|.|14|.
TGTGCCAGCAGCTTGGCGCTGACAGACTACGAGCAGTACTTC
CASSLALTDYEQYF
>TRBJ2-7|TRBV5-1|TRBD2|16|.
TGCGCCAGCAGCTTCCCGCCTTGGGAGGGTAGGTACGAGCAGTACTTC
CASSFPPWEGRYEQYF
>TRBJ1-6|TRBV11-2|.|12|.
TGTGCCAGCAGCAGTGACGCGTTGGCCCTCCACTTT
CASSSDALALHF
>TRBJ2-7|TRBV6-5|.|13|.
TGTGCCAGCAGTTACCTTGGAGTCTACGAGCAGTACTTC
CASSYLGVYEQYF
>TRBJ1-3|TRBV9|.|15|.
TGTGCCAGCAGCGTAGACGGCGGCTCTGGAAACACCATATATTTT
CASSVDGGSGNTIYF
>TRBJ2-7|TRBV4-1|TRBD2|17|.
TGCGCCAGCAGCCAAGACCCCCTAGCGGCCGGTTCCTACGAGCAGTACTTC
CASSQDPLAAGSYEQYF
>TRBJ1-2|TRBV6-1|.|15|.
TGTGCCAGCAGTGAAGCGCCGGCACCTAACTATGGCTACACCTTC
CASSEAPAPNYGYTF
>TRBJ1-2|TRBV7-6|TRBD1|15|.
TGTGCCAGCAGCTTAGGGGTAGGGACAGGGGAAGGCTACACCTTC
CASSLGVGTGEGYTF
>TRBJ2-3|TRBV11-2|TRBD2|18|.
TGTGCCAGCAGCTTAGAGGGCGGACTAGCGGGAGAACTAGATACGCAGTATTTT
CASSLEGGLAGELDTQYF
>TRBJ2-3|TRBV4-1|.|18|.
TGCGCCAGCAGCCAAGATACTGAAGGACACCTGGGGACAGATACGCAGTATTTT
CASSQDTEGHLGTDTQYF
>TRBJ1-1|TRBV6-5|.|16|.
TGTGCCAGCAGTTCGCAACGGACTTGGAGGGACACTGAAGCTTTCTTT
CASSSQRTWRDTEAFF
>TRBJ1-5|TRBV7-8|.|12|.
TGTGCCAGCAGCTTTAGCAGGGAGACCCAGCATTTT
CASSFSRETQHF
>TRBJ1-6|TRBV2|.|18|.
TGTGCCAGCAGTGAAGGGCAGGGCGAACTTATGTACAATTCACCCCTCCACTTT
CASSEGQGELMYNSPLHF
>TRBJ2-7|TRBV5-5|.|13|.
TGTGCCAGCAGCCCGGGACCGAACTCACAGCAGTACTTC
CASSPGPNSQQYF
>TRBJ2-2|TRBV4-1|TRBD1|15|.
TGCGCCAGCAGCCTCGGGACAGGGGGCTTCGGGGAGCTGTTTTTT
CASSLGTGGFGELFF
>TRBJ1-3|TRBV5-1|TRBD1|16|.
TGCGCCAGCAGCTTGGCACGACAGGGGACTGGAAACACCATATATTTT
CASSLARQGTGNTIYF
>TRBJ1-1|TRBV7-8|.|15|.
TGTGCCAGCAGCTTAGGGGGGGCGTTCTACACTGAAGCTTTCTTT
CASSLGGAFYTEAFF
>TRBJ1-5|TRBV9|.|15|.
TGTGCCAGCAGCGTAGATGGAGGGGGTGGACAGCCCCAGCATTTT
CASSVDGGGGQPQHF
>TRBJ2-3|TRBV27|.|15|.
TGTGCCAGCAGCCATAAGGGACCTAGCACAGATACGCAGTATTTT
CASSHKGPSTDTQYF
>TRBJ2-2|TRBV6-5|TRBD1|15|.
TGTGCCAGCAGTTGGACAGGGGGTGATACCGGGGAGCTGTTTTTT
CASSWTGGDTGELFF
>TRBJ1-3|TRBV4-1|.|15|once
TGCGCCAGCAGCCAAGAATTCACCTCTGGAAACACCATATATTTT
CASSQEFTSGNTIYF
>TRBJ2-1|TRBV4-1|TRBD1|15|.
TGCGCCAGCAGCCAAGACTTCGGACAGGGGAATGAGCAGTTCTTC
CASSQDFGQGNEQFF
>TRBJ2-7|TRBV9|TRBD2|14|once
TGTGCCAGCAGCGCGACTAGCGGTTTTGAAGAGCAGTACTTC
CASSATSGFEEQYF
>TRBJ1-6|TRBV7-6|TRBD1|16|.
TGTGCCAGCAGCCCACGCCCGACAGGGGATAATTCACCCCTCCACTTT
CASSPRPTGDNSPLHF
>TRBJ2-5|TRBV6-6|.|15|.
TGTGCCAGCAGTTATACAGGGTTGGAACAAGAGACCCAGTACTTC
CASSYTGLEQETQYF
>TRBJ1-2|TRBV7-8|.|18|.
TGTGCCAGCAGCTTAGCCCAAGCAGCAGGGGAAAGGTACTATGGCTACACCTTC
CASSLAQAAGERYYGYTF
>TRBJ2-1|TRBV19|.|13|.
TGTGCCAGTAGTCAGGGGCAGTACAATGAGCAGTTCTTC
CASSQGQYNEQFF
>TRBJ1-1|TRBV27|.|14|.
TGTGCCAGCCGTCCACGGCAGAGGTACACTGAAGCTTTCTTT
CASRPRQRYTEAFF
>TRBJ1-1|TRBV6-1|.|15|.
TGTGCCAGCAGCGAACCGCCCGAGGGGGGTTCTGAAGCTTTCTTT
CASSEPPEGGSEAFF
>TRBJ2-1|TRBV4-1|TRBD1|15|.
TGCGCCAGCAGCCCGGGGGGACAGGGGAACAATGAGCAGTTCTTC
CASSPGGQGNNEQFF
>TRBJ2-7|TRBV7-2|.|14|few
TGTGCCAGCAGCTTAGCGAGGAGCTCCTACGAGCAGTACTTC
CASSLARSSYEQYF
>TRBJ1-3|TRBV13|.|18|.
TGTGCCAGCAGCTCGCTTAATGGGGTTGGGTCTTATGAAAACACCATATATTTT
CASSSLNGVGSYENTIYF
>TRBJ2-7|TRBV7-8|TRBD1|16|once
TGTGCCAGCAGCTTACCCCCCGGGACAGGGGAACACGAGCAGTACTTC
CASSLPPGTGEHEQYF
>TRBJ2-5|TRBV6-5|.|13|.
TGTGCCAGCAGGCGCGACTTGCAAGAGACCCAGTACTTC
CASRRDLQETQYF
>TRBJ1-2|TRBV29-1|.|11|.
TGCAGCGTTGTGGGGGAGGATGGCTACACCTTC
CSVVGEDGYTF
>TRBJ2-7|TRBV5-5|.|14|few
TGTGCCAGCAGCTTTAGCGGTCCGGGCGTTTCACAGTACTTC
CASSFSGPGVSQYF
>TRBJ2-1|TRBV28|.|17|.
TGTGCCAGCAGTCCTTACGGGGTAGCCCTAAACTACAATGAGCAGTTCTTC
CASSPYGVALNYNEQFF
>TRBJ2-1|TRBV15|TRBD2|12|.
TGTGCCACCAGCAGAGGACTAGCGGATCAGTTCTTC
CATSRGLADQFF
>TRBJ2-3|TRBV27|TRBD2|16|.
TGTGCCAGCAGTTTTTTAGCGGGGGGGCCCCCAGATACGCAGTATTTT
CASSFLAGGPPDTQYF
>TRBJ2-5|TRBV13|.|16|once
TGTGCCAGCAGCTGGGCAGCTTCGGAGTACCAAGAGACCCAGTACTTC
CASSWAASEYQETQYF
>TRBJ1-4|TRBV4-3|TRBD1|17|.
TGCGCCAGCAGCCAAGGGGACAGGGGGCTCACTAATGAAAAACTGTTTTTT
CASSQGDRGLTNEKLFF
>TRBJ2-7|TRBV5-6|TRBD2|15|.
TGTGCCAGCAGCTTCGGACTAGCGGGAGTCGGGGAGCAGTACTTC
CASSFGLAGVGEQYF
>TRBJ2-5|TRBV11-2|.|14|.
TGTGCCAGCAGCTTAGGGTCGGGACAAGAGACCCAGTACTTC
CASSLGSGQETQYF
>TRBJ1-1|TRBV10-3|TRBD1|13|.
TGTGCCATAGACAGGGGGCAGGACACTGAAGCTTTCTTT
CAIDRGQDTEAFF
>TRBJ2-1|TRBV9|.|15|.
TGTGCCAGCAGCGTACAGGGGGGTACCTACAATGAGCAGTTCTTC
CASSVQGGTYNEQFF
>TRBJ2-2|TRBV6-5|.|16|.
TGTGCCAGCAGTTACAGAGGCGGGGTGAACACCGGGGAGCTGTTTTTT
CASSYRGGVNTGELFF
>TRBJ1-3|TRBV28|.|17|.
TGTGCCAGCAGCTTCGGTAGGGGGTTGTACTCTGGAAACACCATATATTTT
CASSFGRGLYSGNTIYF
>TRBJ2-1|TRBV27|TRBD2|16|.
TGTGCCAGCAGTCAAGAACTAGCGGGAGTAATAAATGAGCAGTTCTTC
CASSQELAGVINEQFF
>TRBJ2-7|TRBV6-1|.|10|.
TGTGCCCACCCAGGAACACAGCAGTACTTC
CAHPGTQQYF
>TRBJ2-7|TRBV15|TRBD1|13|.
TGTGCCACCAGCAGCAACCCGACAGGGCAGCAGTACTTC
CATSSNPTGQQYF
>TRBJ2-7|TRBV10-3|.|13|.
TGTGCCATCAGTGAGGAGCTCCCCTACGAGCAGTACTTC
CAISEELPYEQYF
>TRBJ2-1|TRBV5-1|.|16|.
TGCGCCAGCAGCCCATGGCCGGAGAGTCCCTACAATGAGCAGTTCTTC
CASSPWPESPYNEQFF